This T cell receptor beta chain was retrieved from a study of OX40 agonist ivuxolimab in advanced cancers. Here immunoSEQ multiplex PCR was the method, and the copy in TCRdb shows in-frame clones only, minus some. The sample lists more than 65,000 clones; around 81% were seen once. The CDR3 totals 16 residues. V lost 5 bases to trimming and J lost 7 bases; unmatched junction nucleotides: 10. The germline CDR1 and CDR2 sequences are SGHAT and FQNNGV. The clonotype comes from an adult with an advanced solid tumor such as melanoma, head and neck, liver or kidney cancer. The material sequenced was CD4+ or CD8+ T cells sorted from blood, taken in a trial of the OX40 agonist ivuxolimab. The chain carries TRBV11-2 and TRBJ2-1, with 11 bases aligning to TRBD1. DNA for the CDR3: TGTGCCAGCAGCGATCCCGGACAGGGGGCAGTAAATGAGCAGTTCTTC. It is translated as CASSDPGQGAVNEQFF.